This paragraph reports one TCR beta chain. Its antigen is not known. The germline CDR1 and CDR2 sequences are SGHTA and FQGNSA. V lost 1 base, J lost 2 bases, and 9 bases lay in between. The CDR3 contains 14 residues. The sample comes from a study of PD-1 blockade in classical Hodgkin lymphoma. Study-wide results and limits: Only CD4+ TCR diversity, not CD8+, had risen significantly by C4D1. Reports described newly diagnosed patients as having lower baseline TCR diversity than healthy donors.

Brentuximab vedotin exposure varied, and every patient relapsed after autologous stem cell transplantation. Data came from immunoSEQ multiplex PCR; TCRdb stores just in-frame clones and leaves some out. Here the sample spans 40,000 or so clones, about 79% being singletons. This sequence was found in a human donor with classical Hodgkin lymphoma. The rearrangement uses TRBV7-2 and TRBJ2-7; D is undetermined. This specimen was peripheral blood mononuclear cells (PBMCs), taken at baseline. The CDR3 DNA follows: TGTGCCAGCAGCTTAGATGGGTCCGCCTACGAGCAGTACTTC. It is translated as CASSLDGSAYEQYF.